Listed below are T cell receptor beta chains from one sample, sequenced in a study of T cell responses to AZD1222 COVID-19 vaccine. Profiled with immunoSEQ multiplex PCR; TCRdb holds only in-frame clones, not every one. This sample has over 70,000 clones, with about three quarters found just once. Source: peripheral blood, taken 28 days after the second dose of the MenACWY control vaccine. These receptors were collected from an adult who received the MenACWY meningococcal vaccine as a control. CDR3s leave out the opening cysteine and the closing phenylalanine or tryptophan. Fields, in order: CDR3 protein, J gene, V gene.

ASSYTGASGNTIY TRBJ1-3 TRBV2
ASRTGFQTAQH TRBJ1-5 TRBV6-5
AISVTGTSGRRLYNEQF TRBJ2-1 TRBV10-3
ASSIGGEVGELF TRBJ2-2 TRBV19
AWSAGGGGTEAF TRBJ1-1 TRBV30
ASGTDNEKLF TRBJ1-4 TRBV10-3
SVPGTSGGVTYNEQF TRBJ2-1 TRBV29-1
ASRGGNSYEQY TRBJ2-7 TRBV27
ASSLGTADGYT TRBJ1-2 TRBV12-3/TRBV12-4
ASRGQGSPLH TRBJ1-6 TRBV6-5
ASGQGYEQY TRBJ2-7 TRBV2
ASSLARAQGELF TRBJ2-2 TRBV5-1
ASSQERQGNNSPLH TRBJ1-6 TRBV4-3
ASSPGLRIDEQF TRBJ2-1 TRBV3-1/TRBV3-2
SVISNEKLF TRBJ1-4 TRBV29-1
ASSLVVAPGRLSSYEQY TRBJ2-7 TRBV5-6
ASSDDRDEQY TRBJ2-7 TRBV2
ASRLFDARTYNQPQH TRBJ1-5 TRBV10-2
ASSEGSGANVLT TRBJ2-6 TRBV5-1
ASSRGQGAGNTIY TRBJ1-3 TRBV6-5
ASSSTSGGPETQY TRBJ2-5 TRBV2
ASSLAGGGAPDTQY TRBJ2-3 TRBV5-1
ASSLGQGRPYGYT TRBJ1-2 TRBV7-9
ASTGSNTGELF TRBJ2-2 TRBV6-5
ASSSNSLQH TRBJ1-5 TRBV28
ASSLLSGGALTEAQY TRBJ2-3 TRBV5-1
ASSWGYGYT TRBJ1-2 TRBV19
ASSTGTTYNEQF TRBJ2-1 TRBV5-1
ASSSRGEQY TRBJ2-7 TRBV2
ASKETSGRSEQF TRBJ2-1 TRBV28
ASSLLAGGPNEQF TRBJ2-1 TRBV11-2
APVDVGGNTQY TRBJ2-3 TRBV2
ASSGREGFYNEQF TRBJ2-1 TRBV6-2/TRBV6-3
ASSLDLSLTRQY TRBJ2-7 TRBV7-9
ASSQDDSYGYT TRBJ1-2 TRBV12-3/TRBV12-4
ASSIGQGNQPQH TRBJ1-5 TRBV19
ASNTYNTGELF TRBJ2-2 TRBV19
ASSGRGDLPSTDTQY TRBJ2-3 TRBV4-1
ASSTFGTDEAF TRBJ1-1 TRBV19
ASSPNTDTQY TRBJ2-3 TRBV7-8
ASRPGQGSEKLF TRBJ1-4 TRBV7-8
ASSLWGSLGHEQF TRBJ2-1 TRBV28